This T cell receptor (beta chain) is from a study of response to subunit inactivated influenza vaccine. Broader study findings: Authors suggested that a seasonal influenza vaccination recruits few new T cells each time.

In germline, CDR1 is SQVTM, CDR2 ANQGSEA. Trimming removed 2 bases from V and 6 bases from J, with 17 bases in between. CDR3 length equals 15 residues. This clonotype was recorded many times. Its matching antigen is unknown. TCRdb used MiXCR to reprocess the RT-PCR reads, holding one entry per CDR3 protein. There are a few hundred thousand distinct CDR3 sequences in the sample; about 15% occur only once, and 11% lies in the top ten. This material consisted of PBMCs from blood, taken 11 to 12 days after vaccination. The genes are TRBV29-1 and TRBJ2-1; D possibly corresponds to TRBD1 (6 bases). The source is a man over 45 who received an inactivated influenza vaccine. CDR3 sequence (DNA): TGCAGCGTTGAAAAGGGGAACAGGGTCGGCAATGAGCAGTTCTTC. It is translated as CSVEKGNRVGNEQFF.